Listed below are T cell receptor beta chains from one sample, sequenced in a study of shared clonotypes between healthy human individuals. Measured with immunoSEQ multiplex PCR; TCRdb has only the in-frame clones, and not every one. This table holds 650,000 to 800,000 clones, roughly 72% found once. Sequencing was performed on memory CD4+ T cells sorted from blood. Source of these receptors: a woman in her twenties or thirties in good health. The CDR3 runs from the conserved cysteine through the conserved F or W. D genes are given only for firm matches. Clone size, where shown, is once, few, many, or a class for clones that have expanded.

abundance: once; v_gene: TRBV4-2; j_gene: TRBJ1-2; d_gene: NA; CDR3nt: TGTGCCAGCAGCCAAGTACCGTCGTGGGGCTACACCTTC; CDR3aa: CASSQVPSWGYTF
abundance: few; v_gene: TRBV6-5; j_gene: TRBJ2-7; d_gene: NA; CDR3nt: TGTGCCAGCAGAGTGAACTACGAGCAGTACTTC; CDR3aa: CASRVNYEQYF
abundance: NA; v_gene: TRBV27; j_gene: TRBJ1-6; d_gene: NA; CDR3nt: TGTGCCAGCAGTGTACAGGGAGATTCACCCCTCCACTTT; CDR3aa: CASSVQGDSPLHF
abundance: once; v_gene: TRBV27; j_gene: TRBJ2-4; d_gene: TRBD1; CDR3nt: TGTGCCAGCAGTTCCAGGGGGCGCGGGAACATTCAGTACTTC; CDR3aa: CASSSRGRGNIQYF
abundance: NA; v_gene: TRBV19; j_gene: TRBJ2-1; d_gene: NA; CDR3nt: TGTGCCAGTAGTATTGTGGGCTACAATGAGCAGTTCTTC; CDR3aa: CASSIVGYNEQFF
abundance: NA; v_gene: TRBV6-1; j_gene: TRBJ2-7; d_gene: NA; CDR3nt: TGTGCCAGCAGTGACCGCGGGTGGGCCACCTACGAGCAGTACTTC; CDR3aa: CASSDRGWATYEQYF
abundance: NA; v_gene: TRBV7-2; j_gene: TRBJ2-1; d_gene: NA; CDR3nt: TGTGCCAGCAGCTCCTACCACTTCAATGAGCAGTTCTTC; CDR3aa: CASSSYHFNEQFF
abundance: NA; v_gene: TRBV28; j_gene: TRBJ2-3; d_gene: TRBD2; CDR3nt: TGTGCCAGCAGTGATGGGACTAGCGGGAGTATAACAGATACGCAGTATTTT; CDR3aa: CASSDGTSGSITDTQYF
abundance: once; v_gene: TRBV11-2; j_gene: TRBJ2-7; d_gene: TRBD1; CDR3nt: TGTGCCAGCACTCGTTCCGGGACAGGGGATCGCGAGCAGTACTTC; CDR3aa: CASTRSGTGDREQYF
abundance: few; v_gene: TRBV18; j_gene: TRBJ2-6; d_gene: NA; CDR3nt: TGTGCCAGCTCACCACCCCAGACAGGGGCCAACGTCCTGACTTTC; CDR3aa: CASSPPQTGANVLTF
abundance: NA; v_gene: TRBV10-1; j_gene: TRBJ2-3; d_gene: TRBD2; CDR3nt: TGCGCCAGCAGTGAACTAGCGGGAGTTGACGGCACAGATACGCAGTATTTT; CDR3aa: CASSELAGVDGTDTQYF
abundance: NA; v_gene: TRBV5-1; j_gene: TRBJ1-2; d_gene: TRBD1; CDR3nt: TGCGCCAGCAGCGATACAGGGGCCACGGGCTACACCTTC; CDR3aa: CASSDTGATGYTF
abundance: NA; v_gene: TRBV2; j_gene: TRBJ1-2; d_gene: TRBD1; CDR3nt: TGTGCCAGCAGTGGGACAGGGGTCTATGGCTACACCTTC; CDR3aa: CASSGTGVYGYTF
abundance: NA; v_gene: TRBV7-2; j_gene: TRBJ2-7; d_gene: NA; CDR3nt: TGTGCCAGCAGCAGTGACTCGAACTCCTACGAGCAGTACTTC; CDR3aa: CASSSDSNSYEQYF
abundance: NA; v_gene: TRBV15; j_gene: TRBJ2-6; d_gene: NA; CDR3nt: TGTGCCACCAGCAGAGAATCTGGGGCCAACGTCCTGACTTTC; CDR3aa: CATSRESGANVLTF
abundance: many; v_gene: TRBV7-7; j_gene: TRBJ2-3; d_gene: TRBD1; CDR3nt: TGTGCCAGCAGCCCAAAAACGGCAGGGGGAACGCAGTATTTT; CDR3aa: CASSPKTAGGTQYF
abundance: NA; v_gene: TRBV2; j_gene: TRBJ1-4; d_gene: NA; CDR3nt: TGTGCCAGCAACTTGTACACTTCTAATGAAAAACTGTTTTTT; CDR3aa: CASNLYTSNEKLFF
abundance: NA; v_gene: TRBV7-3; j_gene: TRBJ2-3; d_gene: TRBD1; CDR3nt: TGTGCCCCAGGGGGCCCTGGAACAGATACGCAGTATTTT; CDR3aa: CAPGGPGTDTQYF
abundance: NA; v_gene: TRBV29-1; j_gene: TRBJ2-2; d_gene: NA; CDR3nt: TGCAGCGTTGAAGTATACCCCGGGGAGCTGTTTTTT; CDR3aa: CSVEVYPGELFF
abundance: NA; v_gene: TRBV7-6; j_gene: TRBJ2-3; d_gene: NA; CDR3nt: TGTGCCAGCAGCTCTAGGGGCAGGGGTGGCACAGATACGCAGTATTTT; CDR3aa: CASSSRGRGGTDTQYF
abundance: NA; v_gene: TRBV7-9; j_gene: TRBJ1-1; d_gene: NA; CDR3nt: TGTGCCAGCAGCTTGGACGGACATAGGGTAGGGGCTTTCTTT; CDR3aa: CASSLDGHRVGAFF
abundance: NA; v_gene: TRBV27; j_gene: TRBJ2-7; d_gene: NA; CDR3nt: TGTGCCAGCAGTCTGACAGTTAAAGTTCCGTTGTACGTCATAGAGCAGTACTTC; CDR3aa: CASSLTVKVPLYVIEQYF
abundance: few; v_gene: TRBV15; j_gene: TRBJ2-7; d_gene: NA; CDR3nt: TGTGCCACCAGCAGAGGACCGGATTCGGTAGGCGAGCAGTACTTC; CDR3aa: CATSRGPDSVGEQYF
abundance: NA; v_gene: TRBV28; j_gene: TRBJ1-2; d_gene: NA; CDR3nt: TGTGCCAGCAGTTTAGGTGGGTCAGGGGATTTGAGCTACACCTTC; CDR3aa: CASSLGGSGDLSYTF
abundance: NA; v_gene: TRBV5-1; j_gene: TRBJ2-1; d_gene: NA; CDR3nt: TGCGCCAGCAGTCGGGACTCGAGCTCCTACAATGAGCAGTTCTTC; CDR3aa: CASSRDSSSYNEQFF
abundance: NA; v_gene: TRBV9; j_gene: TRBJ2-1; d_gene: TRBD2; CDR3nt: TGTGCCAGCAGCCTAGCGGGGTCCTACAATGAGCAGTTCTTC; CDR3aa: CASSLAGSYNEQFF